Each of the 24 T cell receptor beta chains below was sequenced from the same sample in a study of CD8 T cells in Susac syndrome. Random hexamers primed reverse transcription of about 0.5 to 1 ug RNA. TCRdb re-called the immunoSEQ multiplex PCR reads with MiXCR, one entry per CDR3 protein. The repertoire holds about 250,000 distinct CDR3 sequences, just over 90% seen once, with 0.065% to 0.08% in the top ten. The sample consisted of CD4+ T cells from PBMCs. Receptor source: a human donor with multiple sclerosis.

This rearrangement joins TRBV20-1 to TRBJ2-5; D perhaps matches TRBD2 (6 bases). The germline V gene has CDR1 DFQATT and CDR2 SNEGSKA (reference sequence). The CDR3 has 15 amino acids. Trimming stripped 4 bases from V and 3 bases from J, with 18 bases between. The CDR3 DNA reads as TGCAGTGCTAATCCCAGCGGGTCGGGGGAAGAGACCCAGTACTTC. Its protein is CSANPSGSGEETQYF.

V is TRBV30 and J is TRBJ2-5; D remains ambiguous. The germline V gene encodes CDR1 GTSNPN and CDR2 SVGIG (reference sequence). Trimming pared 4 bases from V and 8 bases from J, leaving 11 bases between. This CDR3 has 11 residues. The CDR3 sequence: CAWKPEKTQYF. The CDR3 DNA reads as TGTGCCTGGAAGCCAGAGAAAACCCAGTACTTC.

DNA for the CDR3: TGTGCCAGCTCACCACCGGGACTAGCGGGAGATGGCTCCTACAATGAGCAGTTCTTC. It yields the protein CASSPPGLAGDGSYNEQFF. This sequence joins TRBV18 and TRBJ2-1; 14 bases are shared with TRBD2. Germline V gene data show CDR1 as KGHSH and CDR2 as LQKENI. V lost 0 bases to trimming and J lost 0 bases; unmatched junction nucleotides: 4. The CDR3 has 19 residues.

This chain links TRBV29-1 with TRBJ2-5; D is perhaps TRBD2 (5 bases). This CDR3 has 14 amino acids. The ends were cut back, 1 base at V and 7 bases at J, with 16 bases in the middle. Germline V gene data show CDR1 as SQVTM and CDR2 as ANQGSEA. CDR3 coding DNA: TGCAGCGTTGAAGGACCAGCTTCTGAGGGGACCCAGTACTTC. Translating gives CSVEGPASEGTQYF.

V usage is TRBV5-1 and J usage is TRBJ1-4, with a possible D match to TRBD1 (5 bases). Trimming shortened V by 4 bases and J by 5 bases, and 15 bases separated the two germline ends. This CDR3 contains 15 residues. The germline V gene has CDR1 SGHRS and CDR2 YFSETQ. This CDR3 reads CASSTSGRGNEKLFF. CDR3 DNA: TGCGCCAGCAGCACCTCAGGGAGGGGCAATGAAAAACTGTTTTTT.

The genes are TRBV7-8 and TRBJ2-2, with TRBD2 matching 10 bases. CDR1 and CDR2 (germline): SGHVS, FQNEAQ. V trimming: 1 base; J trimming: 8 bases; junction bases outside the gene matches: 7. The CDR3 covers 16 residues. This chain's CDR3 is CASSLVSSGGLGELFF. As DNA, the CDR3 is TGTGCCAGCAGCTTAGTGTCTAGCGGGGGTTTGGGGGAGCTGTTTTTT.

This clonotype was detected only once. The V and J genes are TRBV12-3 or TRBV12-4 and TRBJ2-7; D unresolved. V lost 3 bases, J lost 3 bases, and 9 bases lay in between. CDR3 length equals 13 residues. CDR3 DNA: TGTGCCAGCAGTTTTGGGCAAGACTACGAGCAGTACTTC. The encoded protein is CASSFGQDYEQYF.

The rearrangement joins TRBV12-3 or TRBV12-4 to TRBJ1-1; TRBD1 aligns across 7 bases. With 6 bases clipped from V and 7 bases from J, the junction kept 8 bases outside the gene matches. The CDR3 sequence is 13 residues long. CDR3: CASRADRAFEAFF. The CDR3 nucleotides read TGTGCCAGCAGAGCTGACAGGGCCTTTGAAGCTTTCTTT.

This chain connects TRBV5-1 to TRBJ1-1, with D maybe TRBD1 (5 bases). The CDR3 runs 14 residues. Trimming removed 3 bases at V and 5 bases at J, with 14 bases between. Germline CDR1 SGHRS, CDR2 YFSETQ. The chain's CDR3 is CASSWTSGQTEAFF. In nucleotides, the CDR3 is TGCGCCAGCAGCTGGACATCAGGGCAAACTGAAGCTTTCTTT.

The chain recombines TRBV28 with TRBJ2-5; 12 bases are a match to TRBD1. The CDR3 runs 16 residues. V shed 5 bases and J 5 bases; nucleotides not matched to a gene: 9. Looked up from germline, CDR1 is MDHEN and CDR2 is SYDVKM. The CDR3 coding sequence is TGTGCCAGCAGTAACCGGGACAGGGGGCGCATGGAGACCCAGTACTTC. It specifies CASSNRDRGRMETQYF.

This clonotype came up once. The genes are TRBV27 and TRBJ2-1; the match to TRBD1 covers 8 bases. This CDR3 region has 16 residues. The ends lost 0 bases at V and 1 base at J; junction bases unmatched: 2. Germline CDR1 is MNHEY and CDR2 is SMNVEV (reference sequence). CDR3 protein: CASSLSRTGSYNEQFF. CDR3 in DNA: TGTGCCAGCAGTTTATCACGGACAGGGTCCTACAATGAGCAGTTCTTC.

The J gene is TRBJ1-2, the V gene TRBV5-4; D is uncertain. CDR1 is SGHNT and CDR2 is YYREEE in the germline V gene (reference sequence). CDR3 size: 14 residues. Trimming stripped 1 base from V and 0 bases from J, with 7 bases between. The chain's CDR3 is CASSLIGSNYGYTF. CDR3 nucleotide sequence: TGTGCCAGCAGCTTGATCGGCTCTAACTATGGCTACACCTTC.

This clonotype was seen once. CDR3 in DNA: TGTGCCAGCAGTGTAAGGGGCCTATCCTACGAGCAGTACTTC. This sequence encodes CASSVRGLSYEQYF. The chain uses TRBV25-1 and TRBJ2-7; a weak D match, TRBD1 (5 bases). Per the germline V gene, CDR1 is MGHDK and CDR2 is SYGVNS. The V gene lost 4 bases and the J gene lost 1 base, with 11 bases spanning the gap. This CDR3 contains 14 residues.

CDR3 amino acids: CASTYRVTGELFF. CDR3 DNA sequence: TGTGCCAGTACTTACAGGGTAACCGGGGAGCTGTTTTTT. The chain uses TRBV19 and TRBJ2-2; perhaps TRBD1 as D (6 bases). The CDR3 totals 13 residues. Germline-derived CDR1 and CDR2 are LNHDA and SQIVND (reference sequence). V shed 7 bases and J shed 5 bases, with 11 bases lying between them.

This clonotype showed up just once. The chain links TRBV18 to TRBJ1-1; D unclear. CDR3 length: 14 amino acids. The germline CDR1 and CDR2 sequences are KGHSH and LQKENI. Trimming took 4 bases from V and 0 from J, leaving 9 bases between them. CDR3 amino acids: CASSRTDLNTEAFF. The CDR3 region has the DNA TGTGCCAGCTCACGAACAGACCTGAACACTGAAGCTTTCTTT.

This chain links TRBV30 with TRBJ1-2; tentatively, D is TRBD1 (6 bases). V lost 7 bases and J 8 bases, leaving 17 bases between the germline ends. The CDR3 runs to 12 residues. The germline V gene has CDR1 GTSNPN and CDR2 SVGIG (reference sequence). In DNA form, the CDR3 reads TGTGCCTTACTCGGGGGCGGTGCGGGCTACACCTTC. Encoded protein: CALLGGGAGYTF.

The V call is TRBV11-1, the J call TRBJ1-2; TRBD1 matches 7 bases. This CDR3 is 11 amino acids long. Germline V gene data show CDR1 as SGHAT and CDR2 as FQDESV (reference sequence). V dropped 6 bases and J dropped 8; count of bases not matched to a gene: 3. This CDR3 is CASSYRGGYTF. CDR3 sequence (DNA): TGTGCCAGCAGTTACAGGGGCGGCTACACCTTC.

V usage is TRBV7-9 and J usage is TRBJ1-2; D may be TRBD1 (5 bases). The V end lost 0 bases, the J end lost 0 bases, and 8 bases lay between the germline ends. Per the germline V gene, CDR1 is SEHNR and CDR2 is FQNEAQ (reference sequence). The CDR3 is 15 residues long. Written as DNA, the CDR3 is TGTGCCAGCAGCTTAGCGGGGGGAGCTAACTATGGCTACACCTTC. It codes for CASSLAGGANYGYTF. The whole variable domain, filled in from reference TRBV7-9 and TRBJ1-2, reads DTGVSQNPRHKITKRGQNVTFRCDPISEHNRLYWYRQTLGQGPEFLTYFQNEAQLEKSRLLSDRFSAERPKGSFSTLEIQRTEQGDSAMYLCASSLAGGANYGYTFGSGTRLTVV.

The chain combines TRBV7-3 with TRBJ2-2; D uncertain. V gave up 0 bases and J gave up 5 bases, with 4 bases separating them. The germline CDR1 and CDR2 sequences are SGHTA and FQGTGA. This CDR3 is 13 amino acids long. The CDR3 DNA is TGTGCCAGCAGCTTAACTTTGACCGGGGAGCTGTTTTTT. It encodes CASSLTLTGELFF.

This clonotype appeared once. The CDR3 DNA follows: TGTGCCAGCAGCTTAGTAGCCGCGAACACCGGGGAGCTGTTTTTT. Translating it yields CASSLVAANTGELFF. The chain recombines TRBV7-6 with TRBJ2-2; no clear D. CDR3 length: 15 amino acids. The ends were cut back, 1 base at V and 0 bases at J, with 6 bases in the middle. In germline, CDR1 is SGHVS, CDR2 FNYEAQ.

This clonotype was seen a single time. The genes are TRBV18 and TRBJ1-2; the D is unclear. V lost 2 bases and J 6 bases, leaving 7 bases between the germline ends. Germline loops: CDR1 KGHSH, CDR2 LQKENI. The CDR3 contains 12 residues. The DNA of the CDR3 is TGTGCCAGCTCACCAACTCCGGATGGCTACACCTTC. Translating it yields CASSPTPDGYTF. The variable domain in full, completed from reference TRBV18 and TRBJ1-2, reads NAGVMQNPRHLVRRRGQEARLRCSPMKGHSHVYWYRQLPEEGLKFMVYLQKENIIDESGMPKERFSAEFPKEGPSILRIQQVVRGDSAAYFCASSPTPDGYTFGSGTRLTVV.

The chain recombines TRBV10-3 with TRBJ1-1; a weak D match, TRBD1 (5 bases). Germline V CDR1 and CDR2: ENHRY, SYGVKD. Trimming cost V 0 bases and J 3 bases, with 14 bases left between them. The CDR3 has 16 amino acids. The CDR3 nucleotides read TGTGCCATCAGTGAGTCGATGGGGGTAAGGGACACTGAAGCTTTCTTT. It specifies CAISESMGVRDTEAFF.

V and J are TRBV14 and TRBJ2-6; no definite D call. Germline V gives CDR1 SGHDN, CDR2 FVKESK. Trimming took off 0 bases at V and 0 bases at J, with 6 bases between the two ends. The CDR3 covers 16 residues. CDR3 DNA sequence: TGTGCCAGCAGCCAAGAAAGACTCTCTGGGGCCAACGTCCTGACTTTC. It yields the protein CASSQERLSGANVLTF.

The chain couples TRBV20-1 to TRBJ1-5; 12 bases fit TRBD1. Germline trimming cut 3 bases from V and 4 bases from J; bases unmatched to any gene: 4. The germline V gene has CDR1 DFQATT and CDR2 SNEGSKA (reference sequence). The CDR3 extends over 15 amino acids. The chain's CDR3 is CSARGTGGWNQPQHF. CDR3 DNA sequence: TGCAGTGCTAGGGGGACAGGGGGCTGGAATCAGCCCCAGCATTTT.